The following is a T cell receptor (beta chain) sequence with its context. Its target antigen remains unknown. There are no base qualities to consult, and no much larger clone falls within one base. CDR1 SGHRS and CDR2 YFSETQ were looked up in the germline V gene. The CDR3 starts with the cysteine, ends with the phenylalanine, and has 15 residues. Only the CDR3 DNA is retained, 45 bases long and in frame from the first base. The germline ends are 12 bases apart after V is trimmed by 2 bases and J by 1 base. This entry is derived from a study of blood T cell repertoires in COVID-19 (dated by TCRdb to 2018 to 2021). For context, the study as a whole: Samples from collaborators originated in the United States, Italy and Spain and spanned both the acute and convalescent phases of COVID-19. The prospective study material was composed of cDNA or gDNA derived from T cells, B-cell-depleted T cells, or PBMCs. Subjects who had been exposed to COVID-19, were actively infected with it, or had recovered from it provided the deeply sampled blood TCRbeta repertoires that made up the dataset. The repertoires were released in a freely available public database intended as a resource for research on the immune response to SARS-CoV-2. The samples were drawn from the first 160 participants of the ongoing ImmuneRACE study and from more than 1,000 subjects provided by 6 global collaborators. The sample metadata nearly always contained a de-identified subject ID, COVID-19 status, age in years and sex. Where available, HLA class I and class II types were obtained from metadata supplied by the sample provider rather than from assay-based typing.

TCRbeta CDR3 regions were amplified from genomic DNA by means of the immunoSEQ Assay, a bias-controlled multiplex PCR. The paper's processing steps were these. The number of nucleated cells in each sample was estimated by amplification of reference gene primers within the assay. To quantify the absolute abundance of each unique TCRbeta CDR3 rearrangement, sequence reads were collapsed and filtered. For each sample, productive Simpson clonality was calculated by taking the square root of Simpson's diversity index across productive rearrangements. The table was pulled from immuneACCESS by TCRdb, which kept in-frame rearrangements only. Such tables lose some clones; where checked, under half of the loss comes from unresolved V genes, and the rest has no known cause. V, J and clone size are taken as reported in that table, and D and trimming were inferred from the DNA itself. In this sample the table shows 200,000 or so clones, around nine tenths of which occur a single time. The ten largest make up around 1.9% of the sample.

Collaborating institutions collected whole blood in K2EDTA tubes following their own protocols. For TCRbeta analysis, collaborators shipped samples in one of three forms: frozen whole blood, isolated PBMCs, or DNA extracted from either of those sample types. Results and caveats for the whole study, not just this receptor: How much clinical and demographic metadata was included differed by source and by participant, and the metadata was provided uncurated.

Material: peripheral blood. The sequence was collected from a man aged 65 to 85 with active or convalescent COVID-19. Recombination connected TRBV5-1 to TRBJ1-1; no confident D gene assignment can be made. The bases read TGCGCCAGCAGCTTAGAGCCCTTGTCGAACACTGAAGCTTTCTTT. This translates into CASSLEPLSNTEAFF.